Sequencing of this T cell receptor (beta chain) was carried out in a study of siplizumab effects on memory and regulatory T cells. Study results and caveats: Alloreactive sequences whose origin lay in unstimulated CD4+ memory cells were significantly reduced by siplizumab.

About this clone: Its specificity is not known.

Germline CDR1 LNHDA, CDR2 SQIVND (reference sequence). J lost 4 bases, V lost 2 bases, and 10 bases had no gene match. The CDR3 extends over 16 amino acids. TCRdb's copy holds only in-frame clones and misses some; the assay was immunoSEQ multiplex PCR. The sample contains roughly 50,000 clones, more than 85% of which appear only once. Specimen: CD8+ T cells sorted from blood. The sequence came from a human donor in good health. The rearrangement joins TRBV19 to TRBJ2-7; TRBD1 aligns across 8 bases. CDR3 region: CASSISLGTGEYEQYF. The CDR3 coding sequence is TGTGCCAGTAGTATATCCCTCGGGACAGGCGAATACGAGCAGTACTTC.